This TCR beta chain emerged from a study of blood T cell repertoires in COVID-19. Across the study: Researchers got acute and convalescent COVID-19 samples from the United States, Italy and Spain. The analysed material was cDNA or gDNA that came from T cells, B-cell-depleted T cells, or PBMCs.

The V and J ends lost 5 bases and 5 bases, in that order; junction bases with no gene match: 4. Germline V gene lookup returns CDR1 MNHEY and CDR2 SMNVEV (reference sequence). This CDR3 is 15 amino acids long. As processed by the authors: Quantification of nucleated cells was approximated via reference gene primer amplification. Only in-frame clones appear in the TCRdb table, and some are missing; sequencing was by immunoSEQ multiplex PCR. V, J and clone size reflect that table, while D and trimming were determined from the DNA. The sample has about 11,000 clones, 80% to 90% seen once. The J gene is TRBJ2-1, the V gene TRBV27, with TRBD1 matching over 12 bases. The receptor comes from a man aged 50 to 59 with active COVID-19. The specimen was peripheral blood. The CDR3 loop reads CASSTGTGGNNEQFF. The CDR3 bases are TGTGCCAGCAGTACCGGGACAGGGGGCAACAATGAGCAGTTCTTC.